Below are 5 T cell receptor beta chains sequenced from a single sample in a study of T cells in tuberculosis. Method: immunoSEQ multiplex PCR; TCRdb's copy keeps in-frame clones and lacks some. The table shows 30,000 to 35,000 clones, with about 97% occurring only once. The sample was PBMCs. These receptors originate from a donor aged 10-35 years with latent tuberculosis or without tuberculosis infection.

V usage is TRBV5-6 and J usage is TRBJ2-2, with D perhaps matching TRBD1 (6 bases). Germline V lookup: CDR1 SGHDT, CDR2 YYEEEE. The CDR3 is 15 amino acids. V lost 3 bases and J lost 7, with 16 bases in between. CDR3 sequence reads: CASSYIDRSGGELFF. CDR3 nucleotides: TGTGCCAGCAGCTATATCGACAGGTCTGGCGGGGAGCTGTTTTTT. Drawing the rest from reference TRBV5-6 and TRBJ2-2, the complete variable domain is DAGVTQSPTHLIKTRGQQVTLRCSPKSGHDTVSWYQQALGQGPQFIFQYYEEEERQRGNFPDRFSGHQFPNYSSELNVNALLLGDSALYLCASSYIDRSGGELFFGEGSRLTVL.

The chain couples TRBV5-1 to TRBJ2-2; D not certain. Germline V gene sequence: CDR1 SGHRS, CDR2 YFSETQ. The CDR3 runs to 15 residues. Deletions cut 5 bases from V and 2 bases from J, with 13 bases between. CDR3 in DNA: TGCGCCAGCAGTTTAGTCCACGAAAACACCGGGGAGCTGTTTTTT. This codes for CASSLVHENTGELFF.

This sequence joins TRBV11-2 and TRBJ1-4, with D maybe TRBD1 (6 bases). This CDR3 contains 15 residues. Germline V CDR1 and CDR2: SGHAT, FQNNGV. V dropped 5 bases and J dropped 2 bases, with 12 bases sitting between them. In nucleotides, the CDR3 is TGTGCCAGCAGCGTAGGAGGACAGACTAATGAAAAACTGTTTTTT. Translation: CASSVGGQTNEKLFF.

The V and J genes are TRBV25-1 and TRBJ2-3, with 10 bases matching TRBD1. From germline, CDR1 is MGHDK and CDR2 SYGVNS. V gave up 3 bases and J gave up 5 bases; unmatched junction bases: 8. CDR3 length: 16 amino acids. This CDR3 is CASSDGWGQGIDTQYF. The CDR3 DNA reads as TGTGCCAGCAGTGATGGTTGGGGACAGGGGATAGATACGCAGTATTTT. Full variable domain (remainder filled in from reference TRBV25-1 and TRBJ2-3): EADIYQTPRYLVIGTGKKITLECSQTMGHDKMYWYQQDPGMELHLIHYSYGVNSTEKGDLSSESTVSRIRTEHFPLTLESARPSHTSQYLCASSDGWGQGIDTQYFGPGTRLTVL.

J is TRBJ1-1 and V is TRBV6-4; the match to TRBD1 covers 9 bases. CDR1 is MRHNA and CDR2 is SNTAGT in the germline V gene. This CDR3 region has 14 residues. Trimming cost V 1 base and J 4 bases; bases outside gene matches: 1. CDR3 nucleotide sequence: TGTGCCAGCAGTGACTGGGACAGGGCCACTGAAGCTTTCTTT. This sequence encodes CASSDWDRATEAFF.